A single count supports the clone carrying this T cell receptor beta chain. Its matching antigen is unknown. TCRdb's table, derived via immunoSEQ multiplex PCR, lists solely in-frame clones and lacks some. The sample includes roughly 150,000 clones, around 93% of them seen just once. The data are from a study of T cell responses to AZD1222 COVID-19 vaccine. The CDR3 sequence is 14 residues long. CDR1 and CDR2 (germline): MNHEY, SVGAGI. V was clipped by 6 bases and J by 4 bases, with 13 bases between them. Findings of the study overall: CD4 TCRs associated with vaccination spanned spike, dominating at 160-218 and 743-854. Spike-specific TCR breadth and depth went up after people got two AZD1222 doses. White British donors predominated, females outnumbered males, and clonal diversity was possibly underestimated.

This chain links TRBV6-5 with TRBJ2-1, with D possibly called TRBD1 or TRBD2 (5 bases each). The sample in question was peripheral blood, obtained on day 0 of AZD1222 vaccination. This receptor was identified in an adult in good health. The CDR3 loop is CASRGDLAYNEQFF. In nucleotides, the CDR3 is TGTGCCAGCAGAGGGGATCTAGCTTACAATGAGCAGTTCTTC.